The 17 T cell receptor beta chains reported below all come from one sample, sequenced in a study of T cell repertoires in cytomegalovirus infection. TCRdb re-derived calls from the reads in MiXCR, one entry per CDR3 protein. The sample records about 69,000 distinct CDR3 sequences, about 26% being singletons. No antigen has been assigned to these receptors. Sequences were derived from CD8+ T cells from cultured PBMCs, sampled from culture after CMV antigen stimulation. The receptors come from a human donor in good health (CMV status not recorded). Some clones in this sample may be carry-over from other donors' samples.

There are a few counts of this clonotype. The chain combines TRBV6-2 or TRBV6-3 with TRBJ2-1; D is unclear. CDR3 length: 13 residues. CDR1 MNHEY and CDR2 SVGEGT come from the germline V gene. V gave up 5 bases and J gave up 8 bases, with 13 bases separating them. The CDR3 region is CASSEWQSDEQFF. In nucleotides, the CDR3 is TGTGCCAGCAGTGAATGGCAAAGCGATGAGCAGTTCTTC.

The chain links TRBV4-2 to TRBJ2-3; 7 bases are shared with TRBD2. This CDR3 region has 17 residues. Germline trimming cut 1 base from V and 1 base from J; bases unmatched to any gene: 8. Germline V gene sequence: CDR1 LGHNA, CDR2 YNFKEQ. The CDR3 here is CASSQGDGGGGTDTQYF. The CDR3, as DNA: TGTGCCAGCAGCCAAGGTGACGGTGGGGGGGGCACAGATACGCAGTATTTT.

Many counts were recorded for this clonotype. The genes are TRBV11-1 and TRBJ2-1; 7 bases line up with TRBD2. The trim removed 8 bases at V and 2 bases at J, leaving 12 bases unmatched. The CDR3 consists of 16 residues. CDR1 is SGHAT and CDR2 is FQDESV in the germline V gene (reference sequence). Written as DNA, the CDR3 is TGTGCCAGCTCTCGGACTAGGGGTATTCCCTACAATGAGCAGTTCTTC. It encodes CASSRTRGIPYNEQFF. Full variable domain (outside the CDR3, taken from reference TRBV11-1 and TRBJ2-1): EAEVAQSPRYKITEKSQAVAFWCDPISGHATLYWYRQILGQGPELLVQFQDESVVDDSQLPKDRFSAERLKGVDSTLKIQPAELGDSAMYLCASSRTRGIPYNEQFFGPGTRLTVL.

The chain combines TRBV20-1 with TRBJ2-7; no clear D gene. The V end lost 0 bases, the J end lost 3 bases, and 12 bases lay between the germline ends. Germline V gene data show CDR1 as DFQATT and CDR2 as SNEGSKA (reference sequence). This CDR3 has 14 residues. The CDR3 DNA reads as TGCAGTGCTAGAGATCGACGGCAGTTCTACGAGCAGTACTTC. Translating it yields CSARDRRQFYEQYF.

This clonotype was picked up a small number of times. The V call is TRBV28, the J call TRBJ1-4, with D perhaps matching TRBD1 (6 bases). Trimming shortened V by 2 bases and J by 8 bases, and 12 bases separated the two germline ends. Germline V gives CDR1 MDHEN, CDR2 SYDVKM. This CDR3 comprises 14 residues. The CDR3 DNA reads TGTGCCAGCAGTTTAGGGGGGGCGGGAGAAAAACTGTTTTTT. It encodes CASSLGGAGEKLFF.

This rearrangement joins TRBV6-2 or TRBV6-3 to TRBJ1-2; D not resolved. The CDR3 contains 13 residues. V dropped 2 bases and J dropped 3 bases, with 7 bases sitting between them. Germline values: CDR1 MNHEY, CDR2 SVGEGT. CDR3 bases: TGTGCCAGCAGTTACCGGTTGGACTATGGCTACACCTTC. The encoded protein is CASSYRLDYGYTF.

This clonotype was picked up a small number of times. V is TRBV2 and J is TRBJ2-5; maybe TRBD2 (7 bases). The CDR3 is 14 residues long. In germline, CDR1 is SNHLY, CDR2 FYNNEI. With 3 bases removed from V and 5 bases from J, the gap between germline ends came to 13 bases. The CDR3 nucleotides read TGTGCCAGCAGTGATGCGGGGGCATGGGAGACCCAGTACTTC. Translated: CASSDAGAWETQYF.

This clonotype was detected ten times or more. The V and J genes are TRBV30 and TRBJ1-1; D remains ambiguous. The germline V gene has CDR1 GTSNPN and CDR2 SVGIG (reference sequence). CDR3 length: 13 residues. With 5 bases removed from V and 2 bases from J, the gap between germline ends came to 12 bases. CDR3 sequence (DNA): TGTGCCTGGGCCCCTGTACATAACACTGAAGCTTTCTTT. This encodes CAWAPVHNTEAFF.

This clonotype has a handful of counts. CDR3 nucleotide sequence: TGTGCCAGCAGTTTAATACGCCCGGCAGGGGGCATCGGGGAGCTGTTTTTT. Translated: CASSLIRPAGGIGELFF. The chain recombines TRBV27 with TRBJ2-2; TRBD1 agrees at 8 bases. Germline CDR1 is MNHEY and CDR2 is SMNVEV (reference sequence). The length of the CDR3 is 17 residues. V was clipped by 2 bases and J by 7 bases; unmatched bases: 12.

This clonotype was observed a handful of times. The gene calls are TRBV11-2 and TRBJ2-7; 10 bases are shared with TRBD2. Germline assignment: CDR1 SGHAT and CDR2 FQNNGV. Germline trimming cut 7 bases from V and 1 base from J; bases unmatched to any gene: 7. This CDR3 contains 15 residues. The CDR3 loop is CASTDTSGDSYEQYF. CDR3 DNA: TGTGCCAGCACCGATACTAGCGGGGATTCCTACGAGCAGTACTTC.

The V gene is TRBV7-9, the J gene TRBJ2-7; the D is unclear. The CDR3 length is 11 residues. Germline CDR1 and CDR2: SEHNR and FQNEAQ (reference sequence). V lost 4 bases to trimming and J lost 6 bases, with 7 bases between them. The CDR3 is CASSSNSEQYF. Written as DNA, the CDR3 is TGTGCCAGCAGCTCCAATTCCGAGCAGTACTTC.

V gene TRBV7-9 combines with J gene TRBJ2-1; possibly TRBD1 for D (6 bases). This CDR3 contains 13 residues. Per the germline V gene, CDR1 is SEHNR and CDR2 is FQNEAQ (reference sequence). V lost 5 bases and J 5 bases, leaving 10 bases between the germline ends. In nucleotides, the CDR3 is TGTGCCAGCAGCGACGGACAGAACAATGAGCAGTTCTTC. As protein: CASSDGQNNEQFF. Complete variable domain (other parts from reference TRBV7-9 and TRBJ2-1): DTGVSQNPRHKITKRGQNVTFRCDPISEHNRLYWYRQTLGQGPEFLTYFQNEAQLEKSRLLSDRFSAERPKGSFSTLEIQRTEQGDSAMYLCASSDGQNNEQFFGPGTRLTVL.

The count of this clonotype is one. Mismatch with germline at one junction end may stem from a read error. This rearrangement joins TRBV5-3 to TRBJ1-5; a possible D gene is TRBD1 (5 bases). TRBV5-3 is an ORF, and what it does is uncertain. The CDR3 loop spans 15 amino acids. The CDR3 DNA sequence: TGTGCCAGCAGCTCTAGCGACAGTAAATCTCAGCCCCAGCATTTT. Translated, it gives CASSSSDSKSQPQHF.

This clonotype was counted many times. The chain joins TRBV27 to TRBJ1-5; D uncertain. The germline V gene encodes CDR1 MNHEY and CDR2 SMNVEV (reference sequence). V lost 5 bases to trimming and J lost 0 bases, with 11 bases between them. The CDR3 contains 15 residues. The CDR3 nucleotides are TGTGCCAGCAGTCCCCGGGGTTATAGCAATCAGCCCCAGCATTTT. It yields the protein CASSPRGYSNQPQHF.

This clonotype was detected ten times or more. V and J are TRBV7-2 and TRBJ2-7; D remains unclear. Trimming cost V 4 bases and J 5 bases, with 21 bases left between them. CDR3 length: 16 amino acids. The germline V gene encodes CDR1 SGHTA and CDR2 FQGNSA. The chain's CDR3 is CASSYVRTSRSHEQYF. The CDR3 region has the DNA TGTGCCAGCAGCTACGTCCGGACGTCACGGTCCCACGAGCAGTACTTC. The variable domain in full, completed from reference TRBV7-2 and TRBJ2-7, reads GAGVSQSPSNKVTEKGKDVELRCDPISGHTALYWYRQSLGQGLEFLIYFQGNSAPDKSGLPSDRFSAERTGGSVSTLTIQRTQQEDSAVYLCASSYVRTSRSHEQYFGPGTRLTVT.

J is TRBJ1-1 and V is TRBV20-1; 11 bases map to TRBD1. CDR1 DFQATT and CDR2 SNEGSKA come from the germline V gene (reference sequence). The CDR3 covers 14 residues. V lost 1 base, J lost 4 bases, and 2 bases stayed unmatched. The CDR3 sequence is CSARGGTGGTEAFF. The CDR3 nucleotides read TGCAGTGCTAGAGGCGGGACAGGGGGCACTGAAGCTTTCTTT.

The chain employs TRBV20-1 and TRBJ2-7, with D possibly matching TRBD1 (5 bases). V lost 1 base and J lost 2, with 30 bases in between. This CDR3 region has 20 residues. The germline CDR1 and CDR2 sequences are DFQATT and SNEGSKA (reference sequence). The CDR3 DNA reads TGCAGTGCTAGAGGTATGGGCGAAGGGGAAACTGGAACTCTAACCTACGAGCAGTACTTC. Translating it yields CSARGMGEGETGTLTYEQYF.